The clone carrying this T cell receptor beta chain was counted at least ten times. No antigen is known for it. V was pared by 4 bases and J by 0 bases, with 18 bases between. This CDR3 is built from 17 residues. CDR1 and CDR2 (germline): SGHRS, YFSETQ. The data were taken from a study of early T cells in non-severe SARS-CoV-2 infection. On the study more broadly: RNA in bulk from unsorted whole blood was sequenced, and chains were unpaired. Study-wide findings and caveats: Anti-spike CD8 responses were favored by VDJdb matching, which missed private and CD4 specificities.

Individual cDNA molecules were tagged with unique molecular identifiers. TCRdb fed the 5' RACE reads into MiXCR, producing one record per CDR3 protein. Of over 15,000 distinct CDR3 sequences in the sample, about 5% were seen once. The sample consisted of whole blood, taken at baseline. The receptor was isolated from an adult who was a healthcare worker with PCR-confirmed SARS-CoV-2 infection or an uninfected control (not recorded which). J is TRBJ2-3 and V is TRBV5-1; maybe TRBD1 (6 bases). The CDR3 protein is CASSKNRDPSSTDTQYF. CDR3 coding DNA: TGCGCCAGCAGCAAAAACAGGGACCCCTCAAGCACAGATACGCAGTATTTT.